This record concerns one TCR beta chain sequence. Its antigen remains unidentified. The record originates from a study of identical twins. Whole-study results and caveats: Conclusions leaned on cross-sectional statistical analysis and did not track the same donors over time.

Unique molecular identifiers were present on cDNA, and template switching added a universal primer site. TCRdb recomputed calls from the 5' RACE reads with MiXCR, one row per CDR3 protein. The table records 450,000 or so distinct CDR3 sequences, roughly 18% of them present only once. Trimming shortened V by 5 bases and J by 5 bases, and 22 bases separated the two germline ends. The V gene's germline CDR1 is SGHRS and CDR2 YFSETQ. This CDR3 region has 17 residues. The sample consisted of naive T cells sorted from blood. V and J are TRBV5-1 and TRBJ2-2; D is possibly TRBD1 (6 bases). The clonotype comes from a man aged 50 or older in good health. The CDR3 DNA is TGCGCCAGCAGACGCACAAGACAGGCAATGGGAACCGGGGAGCTGTTTTTT. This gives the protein CASRRTRQAMGTGELFF. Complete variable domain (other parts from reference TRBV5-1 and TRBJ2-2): KAGVTQTPRYLIKTRGQQVTLSCSPISGHRSVSWYQQTPGQGLQFLFEYFSETQRNKGNFPGRFSGRQFSNSRSEMNVSTLELGDSALYLCASRRTRQAMGTGELFFGEGSRLTVL.